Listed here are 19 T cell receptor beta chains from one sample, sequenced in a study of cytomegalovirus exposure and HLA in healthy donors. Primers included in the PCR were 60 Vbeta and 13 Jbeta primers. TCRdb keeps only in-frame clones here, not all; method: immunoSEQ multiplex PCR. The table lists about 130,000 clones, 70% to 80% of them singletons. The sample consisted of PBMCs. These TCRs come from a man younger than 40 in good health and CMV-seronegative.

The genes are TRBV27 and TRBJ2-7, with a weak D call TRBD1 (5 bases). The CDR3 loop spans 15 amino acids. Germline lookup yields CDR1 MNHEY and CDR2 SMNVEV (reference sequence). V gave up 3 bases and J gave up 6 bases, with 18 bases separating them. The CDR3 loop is CASSFVGLRSPEQYF. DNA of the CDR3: TGTGCCAGCAGTTTTGTGGGGCTACGCTCTCCCGAGCAGTACTTC.

Here the CDR3 DNA reads TGCGCCAGCAGCCAATCCCCTTTAGGGACAGGCCGTGAAGCTTTCTTT. This gives the protein CASSQSPLGTGREAFF. The V gene is TRBV4-3, the J gene TRBJ1-1; 8 bases line up with TRBD1. This CDR3 is 16 amino acids long. With V trimmed by 2 bases and J by 7 bases, 12 bases remained unmatched. Germline assignment: CDR1 LGHNA and CDR2 YSLEER.

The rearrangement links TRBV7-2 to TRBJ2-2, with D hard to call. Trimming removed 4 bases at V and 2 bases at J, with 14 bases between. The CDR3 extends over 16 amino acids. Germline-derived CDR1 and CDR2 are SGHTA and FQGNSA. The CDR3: CASSSPEPSNTGELFF. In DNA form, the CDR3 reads TGTGCCAGCAGCTCCCCCGAGCCCTCAAACACCGGGGAGCTGTTTTTT.

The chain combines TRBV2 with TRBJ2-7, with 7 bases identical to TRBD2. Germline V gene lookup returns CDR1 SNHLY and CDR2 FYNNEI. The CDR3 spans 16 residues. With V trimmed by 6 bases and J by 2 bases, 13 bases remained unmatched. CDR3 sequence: CASRARLASMPYEQYF. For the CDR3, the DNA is TGTGCCAGCAGGGCCCGACTAGCATCAATGCCCTACGAGCAGTACTTC.

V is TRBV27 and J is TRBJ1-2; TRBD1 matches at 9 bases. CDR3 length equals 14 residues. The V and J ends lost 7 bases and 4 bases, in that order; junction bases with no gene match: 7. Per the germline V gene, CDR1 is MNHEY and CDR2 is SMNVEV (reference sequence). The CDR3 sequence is CASKWGQGIYGYTF. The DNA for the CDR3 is TGTGCCAGCAAGTGGGGACAGGGAATCTATGGCTACACCTTC.

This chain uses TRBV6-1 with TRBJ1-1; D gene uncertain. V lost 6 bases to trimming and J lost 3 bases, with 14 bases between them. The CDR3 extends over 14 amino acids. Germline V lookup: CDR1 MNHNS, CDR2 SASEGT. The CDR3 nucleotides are TGTGCCAGCAGGCGAGGGTTTTGGGACACTGAAGCTTTCTTT. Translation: CASRRGFWDTEAFF.

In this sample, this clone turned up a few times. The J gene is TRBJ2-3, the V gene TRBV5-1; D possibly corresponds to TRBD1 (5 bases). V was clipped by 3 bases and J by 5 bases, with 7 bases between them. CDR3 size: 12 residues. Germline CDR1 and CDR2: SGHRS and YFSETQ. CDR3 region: CASSSTVDTQYF. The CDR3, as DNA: TGCGCCAGCAGCTCGACAGTAGATACGCAGTATTTT.

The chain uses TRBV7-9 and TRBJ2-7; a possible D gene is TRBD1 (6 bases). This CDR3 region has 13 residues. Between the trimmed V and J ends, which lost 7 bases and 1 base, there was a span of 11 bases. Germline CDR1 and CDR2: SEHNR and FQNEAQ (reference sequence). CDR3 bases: TGTGCCAGCACCCCGGACAGTTCCTACGAGCAGTACTTC. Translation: CASTPDSSYEQYF.

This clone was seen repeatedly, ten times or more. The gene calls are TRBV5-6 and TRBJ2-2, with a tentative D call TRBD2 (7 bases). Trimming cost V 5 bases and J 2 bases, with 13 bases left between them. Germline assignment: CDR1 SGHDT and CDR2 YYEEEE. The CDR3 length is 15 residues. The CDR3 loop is CASRGGPTNTGELFF. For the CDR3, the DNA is TGTGCCAGCAGGGGGGGGCCTACAAACACCGGGGAGCTGTTTTTT.

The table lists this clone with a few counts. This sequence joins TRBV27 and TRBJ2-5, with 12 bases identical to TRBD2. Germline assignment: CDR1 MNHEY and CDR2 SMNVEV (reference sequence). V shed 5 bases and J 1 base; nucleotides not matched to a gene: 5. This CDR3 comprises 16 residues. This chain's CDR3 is CASSLRLAGAQETQYF. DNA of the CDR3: TGTGCCAGCAGTCTCAGACTAGCGGGAGCCCAAGAGACCCAGTACTTC.

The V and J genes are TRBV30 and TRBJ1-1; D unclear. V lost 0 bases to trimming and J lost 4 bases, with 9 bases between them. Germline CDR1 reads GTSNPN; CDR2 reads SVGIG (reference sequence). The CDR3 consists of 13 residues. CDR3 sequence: CAWSVPPVTEAFF. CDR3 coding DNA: TGTGCCTGGAGTGTACCCCCGGTCACTGAAGCTTTCTTT.

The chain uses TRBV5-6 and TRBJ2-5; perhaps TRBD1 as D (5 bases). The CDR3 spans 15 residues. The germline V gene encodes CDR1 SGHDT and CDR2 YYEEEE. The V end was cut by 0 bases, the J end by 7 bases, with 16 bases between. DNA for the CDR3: TGTGCCAGCAGCTTGGAGATTCCAGGGATTGGGACCCAGTACTTC. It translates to CASSLEIPGIGTQYF.

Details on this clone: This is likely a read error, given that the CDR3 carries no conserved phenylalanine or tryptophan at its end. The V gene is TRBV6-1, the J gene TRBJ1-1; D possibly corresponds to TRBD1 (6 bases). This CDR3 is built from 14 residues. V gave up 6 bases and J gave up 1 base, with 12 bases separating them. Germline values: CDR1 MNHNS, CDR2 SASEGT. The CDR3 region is CASREQGRNTEAFV. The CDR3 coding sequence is TGTGCCAGCAGGGAACAGGGTAGGAACACTGAAGCTTTCGTT.

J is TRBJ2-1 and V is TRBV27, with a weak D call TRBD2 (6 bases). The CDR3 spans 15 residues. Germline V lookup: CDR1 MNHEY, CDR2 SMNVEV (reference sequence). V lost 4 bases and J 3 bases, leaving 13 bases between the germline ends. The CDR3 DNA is TGTGCCAGCAGTTATGGTAGCGGAGACTACAATGAGCAGTTCTTC. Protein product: CASSYGSGDYNEQFF.

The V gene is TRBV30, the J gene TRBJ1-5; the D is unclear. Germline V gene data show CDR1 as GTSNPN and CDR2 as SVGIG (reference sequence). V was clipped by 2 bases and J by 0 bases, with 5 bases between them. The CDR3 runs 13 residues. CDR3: CAWSRLSNQPQHF. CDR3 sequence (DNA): TGTGCCTGGAGTAGACTTAGCAATCAGCCCCAGCATTTT.

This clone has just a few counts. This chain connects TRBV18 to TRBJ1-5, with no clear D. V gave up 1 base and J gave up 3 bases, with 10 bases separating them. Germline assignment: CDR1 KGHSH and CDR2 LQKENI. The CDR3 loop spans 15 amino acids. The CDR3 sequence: CASSPLEGANQPQHF. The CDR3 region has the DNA TGTGCCAGCTCACCACTGGAGGGTGCCAATCAGCCCCAGCATTTT.

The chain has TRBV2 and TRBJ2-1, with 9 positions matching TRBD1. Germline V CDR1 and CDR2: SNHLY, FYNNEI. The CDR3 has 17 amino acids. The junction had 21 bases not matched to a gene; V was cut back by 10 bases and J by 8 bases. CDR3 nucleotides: TGTGCCACCTCCCCACCAGAAAACAGGGGGCTACTGGATGAGCAGTTCTTC. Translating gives CATSPPENRGLLDEQFF.

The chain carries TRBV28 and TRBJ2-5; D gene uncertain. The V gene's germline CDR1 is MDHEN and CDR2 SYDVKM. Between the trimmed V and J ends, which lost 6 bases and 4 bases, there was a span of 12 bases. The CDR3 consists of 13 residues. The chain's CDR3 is CASRTEVAETQYF. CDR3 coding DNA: TGTGCCAGCAGGACCGAGGTTGCAGAGACCCAGTACTTC.

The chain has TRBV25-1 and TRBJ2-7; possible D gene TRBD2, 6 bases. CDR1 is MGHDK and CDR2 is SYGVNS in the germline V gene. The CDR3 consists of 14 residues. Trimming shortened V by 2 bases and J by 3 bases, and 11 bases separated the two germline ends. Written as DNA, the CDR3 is TGTGCCAGCAGTGAAGGGGGTAGCGGCTACGAGCAGTACTTC. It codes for CASSEGGSGYEQYF.